This T cell receptor (beta chain) was obtained from a study of beta chain features in type 1 diabetes. Overall study results and limits: For type 1 diabetes patients, VDJ junctions showed fewer insertions and more deletions.

As regards this clone: Its antigen remains unknown.

This CDR3 region has 14 residues. Per germline, CDR1 SGDLS and CDR2 YYNGEE. The V end was cut by 0 bases, the J end by 9 bases, with 15 bases between. What was sequenced were expressed TCRB transcripts, since all of the isolated RNA had been reverse transcribed. Generated by immunoSEQ multiplex PCR, the TCRdb table keeps only in-frame clones and is missing some. The table has under 400,000 clones, 10% to 15% seen once. The chain combines TRBV9 with TRBJ1-2; no definite D call. The source is a man aged 18 to 35 in good health. Sequencing input: naive CD4+ T cells from blood. CDR3 in amino acids: CASSVEAGISSYTF. CDR3 bases: TGTGCCAGCAGCGTAGAGGCAGGTATTAGTAGCTACACCTTC.